Below, one T cell receptor beta chain is given with its context. The sample comes from a study of identifying expanded T cells in peripheral blood. TCRdb's table, derived via immunoSEQ multiplex PCR, lists solely in-frame clones and lacks some. This sample has about 78,000 clones, with roughly 81% found just once. During the collection period, no donor immune events like infections were recorded. CDR1 LNHDA and CDR2 SQIVND come from the germline V gene (reference sequence). The V end lost 6 bases, the J end lost 0 bases, and 11 bases lay between the germline ends. The CDR3 has 14 residues. The sequenced sample was blood. The chain has TRBV19 and TRBJ2-5; the D gene is possibly TRBD2 (5 bases). The source is a person aged 18 to 75 in good health. This CDR3 reads CASREAADQETQYF. The CDR3 DNA follows: TGTGCCAGTAGGGAGGCGGCTGACCAAGAGACCCAGTACTTC.